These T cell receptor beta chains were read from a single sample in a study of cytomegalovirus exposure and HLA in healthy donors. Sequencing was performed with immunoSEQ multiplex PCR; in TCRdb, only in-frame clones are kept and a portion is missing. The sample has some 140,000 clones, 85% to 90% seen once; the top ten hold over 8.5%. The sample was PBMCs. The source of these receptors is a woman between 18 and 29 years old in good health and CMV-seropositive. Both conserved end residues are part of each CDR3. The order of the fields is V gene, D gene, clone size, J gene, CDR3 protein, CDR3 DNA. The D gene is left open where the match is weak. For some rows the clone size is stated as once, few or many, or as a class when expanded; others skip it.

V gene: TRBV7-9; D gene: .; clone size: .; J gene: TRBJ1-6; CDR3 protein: CASSLAGGRNSNNSPLHF; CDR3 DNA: TGTGCCAGCAGCTTAGCGGGTGGGCGAAATTCGAATAATTCACCCCTCCACTTT
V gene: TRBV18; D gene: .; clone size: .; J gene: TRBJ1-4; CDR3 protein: CASSPSHSVNEKLFF; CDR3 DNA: TGTGCCAGCTCACCATCTCACAGTGTTAATGAAAAACTGTTTTTT
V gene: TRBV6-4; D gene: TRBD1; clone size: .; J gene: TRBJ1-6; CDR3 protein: CASSDGQAAASYNSPLHF; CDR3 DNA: TGTGCCAGCAGTGATGGACAGGCTGCAGCCTCCTATAATTCACCCCTCCACTTT
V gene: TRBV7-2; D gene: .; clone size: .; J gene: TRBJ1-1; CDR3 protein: CASSSVLLTEAFF; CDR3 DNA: TGTGCCAGCAGCTCGGTATTACTGACTGAAGCTTTCTTT
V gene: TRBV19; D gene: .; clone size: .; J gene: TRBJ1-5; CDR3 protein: CASSIGGGQGSQPQHF; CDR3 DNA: TGTGCCAGTAGTATAGGTGGAGGGCAGGGAAGTCAGCCCCAGCATTTT
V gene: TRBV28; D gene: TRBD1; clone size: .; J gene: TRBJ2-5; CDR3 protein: CASRYYPGQGPQETQYF; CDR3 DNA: TGTGCCAGCAGATACTACCCGGGACAGGGGCCCCAAGAGACCCAGTACTTC
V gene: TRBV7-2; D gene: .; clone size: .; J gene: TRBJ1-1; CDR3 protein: CASSLNRVANTEAFF; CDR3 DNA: TGTGCCAGCAGCTTAAATCGGGTGGCGAACACTGAAGCTTTCTTT
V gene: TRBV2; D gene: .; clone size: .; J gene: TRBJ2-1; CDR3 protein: CATHRDTAYNEQFF; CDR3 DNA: TGTGCCACCCACCGGGACACTGCCTACAATGAGCAGTTCTTC
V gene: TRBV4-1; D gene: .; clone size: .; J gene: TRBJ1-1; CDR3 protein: CASSQDRGGWSPNTEAFF; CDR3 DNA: TGCGCCAGCAGCCAAGATCGAGGAGGGTGGTCGCCCAACACTGAAGCTTTCTTT
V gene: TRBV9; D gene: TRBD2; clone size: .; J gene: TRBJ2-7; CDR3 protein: CASSEGLAGYEQYF; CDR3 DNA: TGTGCCAGCAGCGAGGGACTAGCGGGTTACGAGCAGTACTTC
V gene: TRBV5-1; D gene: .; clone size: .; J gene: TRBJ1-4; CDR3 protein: CASSLATGTKIEKLFF; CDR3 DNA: TGCGCCAGCAGCTTGGCCACAGGGACAAAAATTGAAAAACTGTTTTTT
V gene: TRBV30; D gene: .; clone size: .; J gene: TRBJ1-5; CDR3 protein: CAWGDSFYSNQPQHF; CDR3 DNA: TGTGCCTGGGGAGACAGCTTTTATAGCAATCAGCCCCAGCATTTT
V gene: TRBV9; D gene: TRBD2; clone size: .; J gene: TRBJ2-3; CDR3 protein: CASTSSGGSWITDTQYF; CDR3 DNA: TGTGCCAGCACATCTAGCGGGGGGTCCTGGATCACAGATACGCAGTATTTT
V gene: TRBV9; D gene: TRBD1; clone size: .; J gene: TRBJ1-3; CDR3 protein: CASSWGGQAFSGNTIYF; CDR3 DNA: TGTGCCAGCAGCTGGGGGGGACAGGCCTTCTCTGGAAACACCATATATTTT
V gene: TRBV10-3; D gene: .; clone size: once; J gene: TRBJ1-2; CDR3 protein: CAISEGQNYGYTF; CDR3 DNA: TGTGCCATCAGTGAGGGGCAGAACTATGGCTACACCTTC
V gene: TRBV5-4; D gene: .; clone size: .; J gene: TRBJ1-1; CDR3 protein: CASGPGGQRGGEAFF; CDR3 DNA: TGTGCCAGCGGACCCGGCGGGCAGCGGGGGGGTGAAGCTTTCTTT
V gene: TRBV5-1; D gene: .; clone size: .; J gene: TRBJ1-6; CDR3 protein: CASSLESRSSYNSPLHF; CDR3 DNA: TGCGCCAGCAGCTTGGAATCTCGGAGCTCCTATAATTCACCCCTCCACTTT
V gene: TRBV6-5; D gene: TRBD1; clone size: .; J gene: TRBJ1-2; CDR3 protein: CASSRTGGSDGYTF; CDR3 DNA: TGTGCCAGCTCCCGGACAGGGGGTAGCGATGGCTACACCTTC
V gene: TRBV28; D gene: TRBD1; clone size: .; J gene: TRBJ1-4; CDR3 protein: CASSFDRGPGANEKLFF; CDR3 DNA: TGTGCCAGCAGTTTCGACAGGGGGCCAGGGGCTAATGAAAAACTGTTTTTT
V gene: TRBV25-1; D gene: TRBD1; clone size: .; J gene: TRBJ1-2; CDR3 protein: CASSDRGGYTF; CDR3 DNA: TGTGCCAGCAGCGACAGGGGCGGCTACACCTTC
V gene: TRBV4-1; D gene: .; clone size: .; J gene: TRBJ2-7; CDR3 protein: CASSQNTPGAYNEQYF; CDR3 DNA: TGCGCCAGCAGCCAGAATACCCCGGGAGCTTACAACGAGCAGTACTTC
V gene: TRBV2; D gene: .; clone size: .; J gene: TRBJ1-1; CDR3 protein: CASNFRAGMNTEAFF; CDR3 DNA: TGTGCCAGCAATTTCAGGGCGGGAATGAACACTGAAGCTTTCTTT
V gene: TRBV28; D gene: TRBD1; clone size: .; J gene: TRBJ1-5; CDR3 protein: CASSLGGQDNQPQHF; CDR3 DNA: TGTGCCAGCAGTTTGGGGGGACAGGACAATCAGCCCCAGCATTTT
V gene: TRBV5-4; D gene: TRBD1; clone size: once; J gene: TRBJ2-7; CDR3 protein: CASRRDRASLSEQYF; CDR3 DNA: TGTGCCAGCAGACGAGACAGGGCCTCCTTGTCCGAGCAGTACTTC
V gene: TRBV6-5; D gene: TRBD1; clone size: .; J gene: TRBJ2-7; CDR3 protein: CASGDRLYEQYF; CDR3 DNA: TGTGCCAGCGGGGACAGGCTCTACGAGCAGTACTTC
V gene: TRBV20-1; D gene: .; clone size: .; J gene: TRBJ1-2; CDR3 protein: CRAGQTYGYTF; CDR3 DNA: TGCAGGGCCGGACAGACTTATGGCTACACCTTC
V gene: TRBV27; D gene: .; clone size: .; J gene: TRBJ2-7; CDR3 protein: CASSLTTPKSSYEQYF; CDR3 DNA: TGTGCCAGCAGTCTTACGACTCCCAAAAGCAGCTACGAGCAGTACTTC
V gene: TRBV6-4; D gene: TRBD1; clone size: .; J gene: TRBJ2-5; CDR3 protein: CASSELLLGGTGGEETQYF; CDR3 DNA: TGTGCCAGCAGTGAACTTTTACTTGGCGGGACAGGGGGCGAGGAGACCCAGTACTTC
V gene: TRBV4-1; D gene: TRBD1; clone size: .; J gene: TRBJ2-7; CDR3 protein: CASSQGTGTVYEQYF; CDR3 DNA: TGCGCCAGCAGCCAAGGAACCGGGACAGTTTACGAGCAGTACTTC
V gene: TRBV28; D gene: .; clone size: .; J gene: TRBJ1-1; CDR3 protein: CASSFRLGMNTEAFF; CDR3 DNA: TGTGCCAGCAGTTTTAGGTTGGGCATGAACACTGAAGCTTTCTTT
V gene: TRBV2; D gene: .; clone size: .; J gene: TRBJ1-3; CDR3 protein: CASSEALLVGPEENTIYF; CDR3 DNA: TGTGCCAGCAGTGAAGCGCTTCTCGTGGGTCCGGAGGAAAACACCATATATTTT
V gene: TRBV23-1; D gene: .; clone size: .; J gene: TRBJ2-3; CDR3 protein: CASSQSGGIKILCTDTQYF; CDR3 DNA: TGCGCCAGCAGTCAATCTGGGGGGATTAAGATCCTGTGCACAGATACGCAGTATTTT
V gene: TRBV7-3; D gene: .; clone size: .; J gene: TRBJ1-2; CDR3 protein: CASSLTPGLKEGYTF; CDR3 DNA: TGTGCCAGCAGCTTAACGCCGGGATTAAAGGAGGGCTACACCTTC
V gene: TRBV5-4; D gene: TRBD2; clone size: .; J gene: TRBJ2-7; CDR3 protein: CASSPGTNRPREQYF; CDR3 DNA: TGTGCCAGCAGCCCAGGGACTAATCGGCCGAGGGAGCAGTACTTC
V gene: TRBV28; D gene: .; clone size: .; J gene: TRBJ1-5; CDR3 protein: CASSPLGYSNQPQHF; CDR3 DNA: TGTGCCAGCAGTCCCCTCGGGTATAGCAATCAGCCCCAGCATTTT
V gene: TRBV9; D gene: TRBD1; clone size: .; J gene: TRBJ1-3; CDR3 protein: CASSLYGTGVGGNTIYF; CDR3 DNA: TGTGCCAGCAGCCTATATGGGACAGGGGTAGGAGGAAACACCATATATTTT
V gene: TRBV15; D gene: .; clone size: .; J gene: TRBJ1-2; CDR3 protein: CATSSALLGGWSYGYTF; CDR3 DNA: TGTGCCACCAGCAGCGCCTTACTCGGGGGATGGAGCTATGGCTACACCTTC
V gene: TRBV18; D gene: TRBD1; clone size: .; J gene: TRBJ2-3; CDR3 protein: CASSPPAGGANTQYF; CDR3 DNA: TGTGCCAGCTCACCACCGGCAGGGGGCGCAAATACGCAGTATTTT
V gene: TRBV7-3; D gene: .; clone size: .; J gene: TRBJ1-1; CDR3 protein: CASSLGAADGTEAFF; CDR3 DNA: TGTGCCAGCAGCTTAGGGGCCGCAGACGGCACTGAAGCTTTCTTT
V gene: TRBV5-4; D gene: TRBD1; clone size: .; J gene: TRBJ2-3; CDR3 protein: CASSTDRADTQYF; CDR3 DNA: TGTGCCAGCAGCACCGACAGGGCAGATACGCAGTATTTT
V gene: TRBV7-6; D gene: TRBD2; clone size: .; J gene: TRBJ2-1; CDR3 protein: CASSLSGTTDEQFF; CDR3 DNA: TGTGCCAGCAGCTTATCCGGGACTACAGATGAGCAGTTCTTC
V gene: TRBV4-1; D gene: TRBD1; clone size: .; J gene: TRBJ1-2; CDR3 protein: CASSQEVVVGTETLGHYGYTF; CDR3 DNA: TGCGCCAGCAGCCAAGAAGTTGTGGTCGGGACAGAAACCCTGGGGCACTATGGCTACACCTTC
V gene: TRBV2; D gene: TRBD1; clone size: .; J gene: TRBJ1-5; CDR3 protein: CASSGQDRQPQHF; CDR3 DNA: TGTGCCAGCTCCGGACAGGACCGTCAGCCCCAGCATTTT
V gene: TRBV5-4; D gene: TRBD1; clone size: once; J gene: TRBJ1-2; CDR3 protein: CASRGRTGGEGYTF; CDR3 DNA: TGTGCCAGCAGGGGCCGGACAGGGGGCGAGGGCTACACCTTC
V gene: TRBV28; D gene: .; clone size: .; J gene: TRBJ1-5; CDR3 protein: CASTFDRYNQPQHF; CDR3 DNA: TGTGCCAGCACCTTTGACAGATACAATCAGCCCCAGCATTTT
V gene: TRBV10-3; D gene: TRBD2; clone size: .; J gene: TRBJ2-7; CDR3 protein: CAIGGGTRSYEQYF; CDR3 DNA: TGTGCCATCGGGGGGGGGACTCGCTCCTACGAGCAGTACTTC
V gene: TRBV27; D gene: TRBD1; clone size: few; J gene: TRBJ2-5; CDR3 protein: CASSQTGGEETQYF; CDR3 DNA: TGTGCCAGCAGTCAAACAGGGGGCGAAGAGACCCAGTACTTC
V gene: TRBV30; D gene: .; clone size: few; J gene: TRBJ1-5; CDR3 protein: CAWSVLSGNQPQHF; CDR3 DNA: TGTGCCTGGAGTGTACTATCGGGCAATCAGCCCCAGCATTTT
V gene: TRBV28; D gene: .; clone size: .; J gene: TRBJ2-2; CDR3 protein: CASRRRGSYTGELFF; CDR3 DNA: TGTGCCAGCAGACGACGGGGGTCCTACACCGGGGAGCTGTTTTTT
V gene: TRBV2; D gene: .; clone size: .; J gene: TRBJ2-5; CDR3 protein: CASRASGETQYF; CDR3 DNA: TGTGCCAGCAGGGCGAGCGGGGAGACCCAGTACTTC